This T cell receptor beta chain was retrieved from a study of naive and memory T cell subsets. Study-wide results and caveats: Diversity fell and Gini index rose from naive through CM, EM, EMRA. There was no ground truth to check naive and memory subset results.

Worth noting for this clonotype: Its antigen is unknown.

Germline CDR1 is SGHAT and CDR2 is FQNNGV. This CDR3 region has 15 residues. Trimming cost V 4 bases and J 0 bases, with 9 bases left between them. An equimolar mix of two oligonucleotides served as the beta constant-region primer for TRBC1 and TRBC2. The ligated cDNA underwent four PCR rounds using SP2 and nested alpha and beta constant-region primers. A single record per CDR3 protein comes from TCRdb applying MiXCR to the UMI-ligation and nested PCR reads. This sample carries 95,000 to 150,000 distinct CDR3 sequences, about 36% of them seen once, and the ten largest clones take 0.8% to 1%. The sequence derives from a human donor in good health. The specimen sequenced was central memory CD4+ T cells from blood. The V gene is TRBV11-2, the J gene TRBJ2-2; D gene unclear. CDR3 sequence: CASSSRGTNTGELFF. CDR3 in DNA: TGTGCCAGCAGCTCGAGAGGAACGAACACCGGGGAGCTGTTTTTT.